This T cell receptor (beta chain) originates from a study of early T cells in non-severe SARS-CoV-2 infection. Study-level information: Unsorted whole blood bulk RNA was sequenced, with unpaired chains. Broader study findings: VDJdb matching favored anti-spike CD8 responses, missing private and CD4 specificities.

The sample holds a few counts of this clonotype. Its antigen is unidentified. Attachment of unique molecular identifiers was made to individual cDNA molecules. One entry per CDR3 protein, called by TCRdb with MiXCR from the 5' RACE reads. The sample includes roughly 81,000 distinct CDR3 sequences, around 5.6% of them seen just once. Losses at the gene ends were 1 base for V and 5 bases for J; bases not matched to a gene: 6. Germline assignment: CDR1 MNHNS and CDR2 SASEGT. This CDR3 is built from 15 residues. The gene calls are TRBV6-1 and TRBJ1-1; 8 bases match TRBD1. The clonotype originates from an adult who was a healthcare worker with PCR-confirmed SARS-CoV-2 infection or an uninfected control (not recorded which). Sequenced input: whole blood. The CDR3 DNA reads TGTGCCAGCAGTGAAGGGACAGGGATGTGGACTGAAGCTTTCTTT. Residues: CASSEGTGMWTEAFF.